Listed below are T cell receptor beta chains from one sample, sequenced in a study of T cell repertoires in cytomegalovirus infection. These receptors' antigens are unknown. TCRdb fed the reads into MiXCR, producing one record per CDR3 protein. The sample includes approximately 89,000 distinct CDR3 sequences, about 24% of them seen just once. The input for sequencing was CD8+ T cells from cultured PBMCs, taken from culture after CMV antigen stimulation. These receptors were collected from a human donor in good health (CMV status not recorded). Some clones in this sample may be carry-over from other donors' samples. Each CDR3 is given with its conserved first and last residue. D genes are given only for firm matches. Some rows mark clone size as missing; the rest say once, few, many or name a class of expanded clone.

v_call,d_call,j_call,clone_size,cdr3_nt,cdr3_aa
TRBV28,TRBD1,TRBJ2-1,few,TGTGCCAGCAGCACTCATACGGGGACAGGGAGCAATGAGCAGTTCTTC,CASSTHTGTGSNEQFF
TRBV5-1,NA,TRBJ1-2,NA,TGCGCCAGCAGCTTGAATCCAACTTCCTATGGCTACACCTTC,CASSLNPTSYGYTF
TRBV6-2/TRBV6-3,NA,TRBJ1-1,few,TGTGCCAGCAGTTACGGGGGGTCGAACACTGAAGCTTTCTTT,CASSYGGSNTEAFF
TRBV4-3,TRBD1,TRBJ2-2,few,TGCGCCAGCAGCCAATCGGACAGGCGACAAGTTGAGCTGTTTTTT,CASSQSDRRQVELFF
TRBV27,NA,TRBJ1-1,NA,TGTGCCAGCAGGGGGGTCTCGACGTACACTGAAGCTTTCTTT,CASRGVSTYTEAFF
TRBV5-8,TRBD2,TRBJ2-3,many,TGTGCCAGCAGCTTGACTAGCGGCACAGATACGCAGTATTTT,CASSLTSGTDTQYF
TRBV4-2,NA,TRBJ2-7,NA,TGTGCCAGCAGCCAAGATTTAGACAGCCTTTACGAGCAGTACTTC,CASSQDLDSLYEQYF
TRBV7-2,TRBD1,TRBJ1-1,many,TGTGCCAGCAGCTCAACAGGGGCCACTGAAGCTTTCTTT,CASSSTGATEAFF
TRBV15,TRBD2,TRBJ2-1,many,TGTGCCACCAGCAGAGATAGCGGGAGGGCCCCAGGATATGAGCAGTTCTTC,CATSRDSGRAPGYEQFF
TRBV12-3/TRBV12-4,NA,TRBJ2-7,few,TGTGCCAGCAGTTGGGGTGGCTCCTACGAGCAGTACTTC,CASSWGGSYEQYF
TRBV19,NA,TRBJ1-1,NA,TGTGCCAGTAGCTACGGCCTGAACACTGAAGCTTTCTTT,CASSYGLNTEAFF
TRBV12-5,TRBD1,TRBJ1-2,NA,TGTGCTAGTGGCCTCTCCGGGACAGGGGTCTATGGCTACACCTTC,CASGLSGTGVYGYTF
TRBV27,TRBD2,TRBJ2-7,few,TGTGCCAGCAGTTTTTCTAGCGGGGACCGATCCTACGAGCAGTACTTC,CASSFSSGDRSYEQYF
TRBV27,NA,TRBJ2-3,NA,TGTGCCAGCAGCGAGTCCCGGGGCACAGATACGCAGTATTTT,CASSESRGTDTQYF
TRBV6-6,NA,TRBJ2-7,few,TGTGCCAGCAGTTACTCGGGTTGGAGGTTAAGGTCCTACGAGCAGTACTTC,CASSYSGWRLRSYEQYF
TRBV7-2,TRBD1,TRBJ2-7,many,TGTGCCAGCAGCTTAGTCTTGGGACAGGGTTACGAGCAGTACTTC,CASSLVLGQGYEQYF
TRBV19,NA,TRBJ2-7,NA,TGTGCCAGTAGGGGGTCCTACGAGCAGTACTTC,CASRGSYEQYF
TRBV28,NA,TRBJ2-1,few,TGTGCCAGCAGTCCCCCCCAAAGCGGACCTATCAATGAGCAGTTCTTC,CASSPPQSGPINEQFF
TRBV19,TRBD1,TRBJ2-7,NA,TGTGCCAGTAGTCTTATAACAGGGGGCGGTTACGAGCAGTACTTC,CASSLITGGGYEQYF
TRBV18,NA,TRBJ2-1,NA,TGTGCCAGCTCACCTAGAGGGGGTTTCGGTACCAATGAGCAGTTCTTC,CASSPRGGFGTNEQFF
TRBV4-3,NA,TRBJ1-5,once,TGCGCCAGCAGCCAAGATCGGTGGGGGCGCAATCAGCCCCAGCATTTT,CASSQDRWGRNQPQHF
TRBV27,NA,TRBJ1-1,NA,TGTGCCAGCAAACAGGGGAACACTGAAGCTTTCTTT,CASKQGNTEAFF
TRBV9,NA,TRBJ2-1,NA,TGTGCCAGCAGCGGAGCTCAGGGGCAGAGAGCCGAGACCCCCAACAATGAGCAGTTCTTC,CASSGAQGQRAETPNNEQFF
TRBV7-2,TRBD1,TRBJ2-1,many,TGTGCCAGCAGCTTAGTAGGGACAGGGGGGAGGAATGAGCAGTTCTTC,CASSLVGTGGRNEQFF
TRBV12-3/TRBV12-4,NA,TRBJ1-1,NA,TGTGCCAGCAGTTTCGGCGCGACGATGAACACTGAAGCTTTCTTT,CASSFGATMNTEAFF
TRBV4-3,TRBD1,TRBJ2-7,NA,TGCGCCAGCAGCCCCGGGACAGGGGGAGCCTACGAGCAGTACTTC,CASSPGTGGAYEQYF
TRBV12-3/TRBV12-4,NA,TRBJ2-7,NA,TGTGCCAGCACCCTAGGGTCCCACTCCTACGAGCAGTACTTC,CASTLGSHSYEQYF
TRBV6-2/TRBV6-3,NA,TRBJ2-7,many,TGTGCCAGCAGTAAAATCGGGAGCGGATACGAGCAGTACTTC,CASSKIGSGYEQYF
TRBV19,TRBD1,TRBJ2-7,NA,TGTGCCAGTAGTGAGGTTGTGGCAGGGGGCACCAACGAGCAGTACTTC,CASSEVVAGGTNEQYF
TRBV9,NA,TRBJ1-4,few,TGTGCCAGCAGCGTAGCCTTGGGAGAAAAACTGTTTTTT,CASSVALGEKLFF
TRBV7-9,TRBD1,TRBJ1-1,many,TGTGCCAGCAGCTTAGATCAGACCAGGACAGGGCGGCCTTTCTTT,CASSLDQTRTGRPFF
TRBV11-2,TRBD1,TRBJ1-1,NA,TGTGCCAGCAGCTCGACAGGGCCGAACACTGAAGCTTTCTTT,CASSSTGPNTEAFF
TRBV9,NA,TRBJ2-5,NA,TGTGCCAGCAGCGTAAGGGGAAACCAAGAGACCCAGTACTTC,CASSVRGNQETQYF
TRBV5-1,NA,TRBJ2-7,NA,TGCGCCAGCAGCTTATCCGGTACCTACGAGCAGTACTTC,CASSLSGTYEQYF
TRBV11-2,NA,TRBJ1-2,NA,TGTGCCAGCAGCTTAGATGGGGGGAGCTACACCTTC,CASSLDGGSYTF
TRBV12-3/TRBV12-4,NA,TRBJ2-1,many,TGTGCCAGCAGCCCCGACGGAAGCTCCTACAATGAGCAGTTCTTC,CASSPDGSSYNEQFF
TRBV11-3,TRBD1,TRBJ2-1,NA,TGTGCCAGCAGCTTGAGGGACAGGGTCCCATTTTACTACAATGAGCAGTTCTTC,CASSLRDRVPFYYNEQFF
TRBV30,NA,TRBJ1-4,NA,TGTGCCTGGAGTGTATTTGGGAGTGAAAAACTGTTTTTT,CAWSVFGSEKLFF
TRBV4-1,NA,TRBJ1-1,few,TGCGCCAGCAGCCAAGGGGAGGGAGGTCGATCTATCGCTTTCTTT,CASSQGEGGRSIAFF
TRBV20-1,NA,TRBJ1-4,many,TGCAGTGCTAGAGAATGGTTAGGAGGCGCTGAGGATGAAAAACTGTTTTTT,CSAREWLGGAEDEKLFF
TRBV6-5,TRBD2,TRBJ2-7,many,TGTGCCAGCAGTTACTCGAGATGGGGAGGGGAGCAGTACTTC,CASSYSRWGGEQYF
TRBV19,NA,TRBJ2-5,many,TGTGCCAGTAGTTGGAGGTCCCAAGAGACCCAGTACTTC,CASSWRSQETQYF
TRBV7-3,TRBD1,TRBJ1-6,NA,TGTGCCAGCAGCTTAATAGGGGGCCATAATTCACCCCTCCACTTT,CASSLIGGHNSPLHF
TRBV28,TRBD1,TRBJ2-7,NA,TGTGCCAGCAGTTTACCGACAGGGGGACTAAATTACGAGCAGTACTTC,CASSLPTGGLNYEQYF
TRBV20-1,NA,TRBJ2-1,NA,TGCAGTGCTAGAGATCTGGGGGTTACCTACAATGAGCAGTTCTTC,CSARDLGVTYNEQFF
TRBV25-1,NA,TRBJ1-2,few,TGTGCCAGCGGTCCGGGGCCAGACTATGGCTACACCTTC,CASGPGPDYGYTF
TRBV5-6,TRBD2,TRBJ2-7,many,TGTGCCAGCAGCCCGGGGACTAGCTGGGGGTACGAGCAGTACTTC,CASSPGTSWGYEQYF
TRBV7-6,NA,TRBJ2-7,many,TGTGCCAGCAGCTCCGACCTAGAGCAGTACTTC,CASSSDLEQYF
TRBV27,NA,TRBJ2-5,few,TGTGCCAGCACCGGAAGGGGGGAGACCCAGTACTTC,CASTGRGETQYF
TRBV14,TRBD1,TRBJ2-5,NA,TGTGCCAGCAGCCTGTTCGGGACAGAGAACCAAGAGACCCAGTACTTC,CASSLFGTENQETQYF
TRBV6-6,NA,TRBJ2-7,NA,TGTGCCAGCACCACGCGCGGGTGGGGCTCCTACGAGCAGTACTTC,CASTTRGWGSYEQYF
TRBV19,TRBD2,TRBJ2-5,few,TGTGCCAGTAGACTACTAGCGGGAGATGAGACCCAGTACTTC,CASRLLAGDETQYF
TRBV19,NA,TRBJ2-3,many,TGTGCCAGTAGTATGGGGACCACCGATACGCAGTATTTT,CASSMGTTDTQYF
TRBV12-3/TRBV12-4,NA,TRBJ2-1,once,TGTGCCAGCAGTTTACGGGGGCTAAATGTGCAGTTCTTC,CASSLRGLNVQFF
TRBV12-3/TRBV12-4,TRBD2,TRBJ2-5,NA,TGTGCCAACAGAAAAGGACTAGACTACCAAGAGACCCAGTACTTC,CANRKGLDYQETQYF
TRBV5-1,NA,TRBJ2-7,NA,TGCGCCAGCAGCTTGGCCCCCGTCAGCACCTACGAGCAGTACTTC,CASSLAPVSTYEQYF
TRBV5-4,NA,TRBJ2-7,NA,TGTGCCAGCAGCCCGACAGCGAATCACTACGAGCAGTACTTC,CASSPTANHYEQYF
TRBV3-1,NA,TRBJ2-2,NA,TGTGCCAGCAGCCAAGAGACCCGGGGTATGGACACCGGGGAGCTGTTTTTT,CASSQETRGMDTGELFF
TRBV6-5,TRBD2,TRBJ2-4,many,TGTGCCAGCAGTTACACCGATCCGGGACTAGCGGGAGTAGTAGGAGCCAAAAACATTCAGTACTTC,CASSYTDPGLAGVVGAKNIQYF